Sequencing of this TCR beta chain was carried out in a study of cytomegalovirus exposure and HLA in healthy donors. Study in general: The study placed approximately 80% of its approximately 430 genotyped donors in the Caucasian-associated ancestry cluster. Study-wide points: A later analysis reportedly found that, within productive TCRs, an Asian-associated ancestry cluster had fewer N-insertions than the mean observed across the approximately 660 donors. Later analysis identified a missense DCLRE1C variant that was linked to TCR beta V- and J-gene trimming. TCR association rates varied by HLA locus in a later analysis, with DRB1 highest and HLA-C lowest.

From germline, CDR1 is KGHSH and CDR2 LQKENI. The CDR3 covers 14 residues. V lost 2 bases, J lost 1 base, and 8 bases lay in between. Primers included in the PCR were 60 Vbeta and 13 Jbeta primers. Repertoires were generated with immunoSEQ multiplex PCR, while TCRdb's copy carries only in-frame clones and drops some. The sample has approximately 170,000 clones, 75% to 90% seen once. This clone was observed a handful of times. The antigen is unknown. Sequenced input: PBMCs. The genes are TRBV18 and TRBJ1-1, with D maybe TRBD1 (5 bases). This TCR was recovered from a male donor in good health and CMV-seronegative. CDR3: CASSPGGTNTEAFF. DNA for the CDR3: TGTGCCAGCTCACCAGGGGGGACGAACACTGAAGCTTTCTTT.